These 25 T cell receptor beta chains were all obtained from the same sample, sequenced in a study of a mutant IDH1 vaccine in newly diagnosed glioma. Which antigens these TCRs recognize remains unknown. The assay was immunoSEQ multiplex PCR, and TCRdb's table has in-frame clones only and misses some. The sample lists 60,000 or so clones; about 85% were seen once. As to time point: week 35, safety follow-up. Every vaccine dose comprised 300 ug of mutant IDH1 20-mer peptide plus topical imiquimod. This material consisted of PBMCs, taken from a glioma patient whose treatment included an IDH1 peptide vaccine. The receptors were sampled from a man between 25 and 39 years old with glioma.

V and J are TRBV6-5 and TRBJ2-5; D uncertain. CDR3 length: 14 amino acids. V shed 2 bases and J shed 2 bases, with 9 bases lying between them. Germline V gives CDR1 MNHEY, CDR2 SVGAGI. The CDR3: CASSYSRAQETQYF. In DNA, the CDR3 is TGTGCCAGCAGTTACAGCAGAGCACAAGAGACCCAGTACTTC.

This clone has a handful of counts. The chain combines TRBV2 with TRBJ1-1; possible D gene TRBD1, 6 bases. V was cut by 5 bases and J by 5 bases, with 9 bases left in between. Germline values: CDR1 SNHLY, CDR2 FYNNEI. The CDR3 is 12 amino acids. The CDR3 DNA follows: TGTGCCAGCAGTAGACAGGAGACTGAAGCTTTCTTT. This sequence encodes CASSRQETEAFF.

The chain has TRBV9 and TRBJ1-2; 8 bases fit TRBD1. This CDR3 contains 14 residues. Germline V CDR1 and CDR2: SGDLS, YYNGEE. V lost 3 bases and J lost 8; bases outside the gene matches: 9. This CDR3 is CASSAGQGLRGYTF. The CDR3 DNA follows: TGTGCCAGCAGCGCCGGACAGGGCTTGAGAGGCTACACCTTC.

The CDR3 loop is CASSISGGTNSGANVLTF. As DNA, the CDR3 is TGTGCCAGTAGTATTAGCGGGGGAACAAATTCTGGGGCCAACGTCCTGACTTTC. The V call is TRBV19, the J call TRBJ2-6; 9 positions agree with TRBD2. Unmatched junction bases numbered 7, after V lost 3 bases and J lost 1 base. The germline V gene encodes CDR1 LNHDA and CDR2 SQIVND (reference sequence). The CDR3 is 18 amino acids.

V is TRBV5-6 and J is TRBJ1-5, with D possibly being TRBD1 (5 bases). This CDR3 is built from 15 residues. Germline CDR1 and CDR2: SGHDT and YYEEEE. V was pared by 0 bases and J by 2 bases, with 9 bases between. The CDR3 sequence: CASSLAGGGNQPQHF. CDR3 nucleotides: TGTGCCAGCAGCTTGGCTGGGGGGGGCAATCAGCCCCAGCATTTT.

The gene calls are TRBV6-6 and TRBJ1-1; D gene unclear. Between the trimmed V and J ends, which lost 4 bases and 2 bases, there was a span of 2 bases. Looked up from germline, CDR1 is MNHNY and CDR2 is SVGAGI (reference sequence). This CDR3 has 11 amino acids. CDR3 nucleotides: TGTGCCAGCAGTTCAAACACTGAAGCTTTCTTT. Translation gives CASSSNTEAFF.

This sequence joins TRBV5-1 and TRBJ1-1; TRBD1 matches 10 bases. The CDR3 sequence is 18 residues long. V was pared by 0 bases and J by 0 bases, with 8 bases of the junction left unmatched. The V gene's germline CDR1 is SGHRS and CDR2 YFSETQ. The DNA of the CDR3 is TGCGCCAGCAGCTTGGCGGGGACAGGGGACTTGTTGAACACTGAAGCTTTCTTT. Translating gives CASSLAGTGDLLNTEAFF.

The CDR3 loop reads CASGDRVLNEQFF. In DNA, the CDR3 is TGTGCCAGCGGGGACAGGGTCCTCAATGAGCAGTTCTTC. This chain connects TRBV25-1 to TRBJ2-1; TRBD1 matches 9 bases. From germline, CDR1 is MGHDK and CDR2 SYGVNS. V gave up 8 bases and J gave up 6 bases; unmatched junction bases: 5. CDR3 length: 13 residues.

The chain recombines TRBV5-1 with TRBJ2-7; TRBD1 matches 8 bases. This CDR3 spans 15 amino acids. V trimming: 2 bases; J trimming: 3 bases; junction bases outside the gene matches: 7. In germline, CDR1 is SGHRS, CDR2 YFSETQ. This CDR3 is CASSFTAGGNYEQYF. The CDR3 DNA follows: TGCGCCAGCAGCTTTACTGCAGGGGGCAACTACGAGCAGTACTTC. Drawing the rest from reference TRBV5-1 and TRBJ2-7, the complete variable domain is KAGVTQTPRYLIKTRGQQVTLSCSPISGHRSVSWYQQTPGQGLQFLFEYFSETQRNKGNFPGRFSGRQFSNSRSEMNVSTLELGDSALYLCASSFTAGGNYEQYFGPGTRLTVT.

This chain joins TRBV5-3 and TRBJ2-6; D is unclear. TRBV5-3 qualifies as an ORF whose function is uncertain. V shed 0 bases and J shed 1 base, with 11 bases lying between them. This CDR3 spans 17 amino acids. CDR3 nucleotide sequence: TGTGCCAGAAGCTTGGCCGAAGAGCAGTCTGGGGCCAACGTCCTGACTTTC. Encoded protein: CARSLAEEQSGANVLTF.

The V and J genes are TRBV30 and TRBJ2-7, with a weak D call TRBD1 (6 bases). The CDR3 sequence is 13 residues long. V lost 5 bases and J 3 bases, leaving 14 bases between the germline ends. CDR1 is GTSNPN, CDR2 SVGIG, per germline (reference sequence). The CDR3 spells CAWGGLAVYEQYF. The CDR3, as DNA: TGTGCCTGGGGGGGCCTAGCAGTCTACGAGCAGTACTTC.

As DNA, the CDR3 is TGTGCCAGCAGCCAAGGTGGGGGCTCGGAAGCTTTCTTT. Translation gives CASSQGGGSEAFF. This chain joins TRBV14 and TRBJ1-1, with D possibly TRBD1 on 6 matching bases. The germline gives CDR1 SGHDN, CDR2 FVKESK. Trimming left V 1 base short and J 8 bases short, with 11 bases between. The CDR3 totals 13 residues.

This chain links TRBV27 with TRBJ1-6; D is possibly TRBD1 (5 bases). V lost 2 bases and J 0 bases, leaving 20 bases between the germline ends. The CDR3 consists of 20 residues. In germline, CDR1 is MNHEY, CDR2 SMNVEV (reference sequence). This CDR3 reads CASSLGQGPGLSSYNSPLHF. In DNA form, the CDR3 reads TGTGCCAGCAGTTTAGGGCAGGGACCAGGGCTGAGCTCCTATAATTCACCCCTCCACTTT.

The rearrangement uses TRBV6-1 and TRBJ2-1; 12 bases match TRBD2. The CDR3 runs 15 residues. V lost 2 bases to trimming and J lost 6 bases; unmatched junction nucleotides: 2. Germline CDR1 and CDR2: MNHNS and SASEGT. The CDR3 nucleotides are TGTGCCAGCAGTGAACTAGCGGGGGGGCCCAATGAGCAGTTCTTC. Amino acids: CASSELAGGPNEQFF.

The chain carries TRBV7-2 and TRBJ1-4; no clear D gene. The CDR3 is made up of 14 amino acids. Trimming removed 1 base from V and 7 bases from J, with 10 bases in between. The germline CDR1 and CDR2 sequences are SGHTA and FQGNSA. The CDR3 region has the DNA TGTGCCAGCAGCTTAGGGGCAGGCAGTGAAAAACTGTTTTTT. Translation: CASSLGAGSEKLFF.

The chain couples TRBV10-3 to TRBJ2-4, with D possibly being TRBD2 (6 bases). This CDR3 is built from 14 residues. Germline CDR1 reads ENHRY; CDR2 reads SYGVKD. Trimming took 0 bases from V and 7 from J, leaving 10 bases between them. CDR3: CAISESATRNIQYF. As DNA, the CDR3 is TGTGCCATCAGTGAGTCTGCGACTAGGAACATTCAGTACTTC.

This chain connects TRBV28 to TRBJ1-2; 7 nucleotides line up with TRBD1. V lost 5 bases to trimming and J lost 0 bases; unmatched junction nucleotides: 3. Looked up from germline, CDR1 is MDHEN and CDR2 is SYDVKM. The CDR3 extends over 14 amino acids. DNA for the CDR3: TGTGCCAGCAGTACAGGGACAGCTAACTATGGCTACACCTTC. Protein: CASSTGTANYGYTF.

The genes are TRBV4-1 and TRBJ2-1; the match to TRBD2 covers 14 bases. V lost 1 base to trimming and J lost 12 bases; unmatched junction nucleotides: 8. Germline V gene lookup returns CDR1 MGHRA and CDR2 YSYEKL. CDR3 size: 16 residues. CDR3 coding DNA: TGCGCCAGCAGCCAAGCGGGGACTAGCGGGGGCCCGGGGCAGTTCTTC. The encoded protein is CASSQAGTSGGPGQFF.

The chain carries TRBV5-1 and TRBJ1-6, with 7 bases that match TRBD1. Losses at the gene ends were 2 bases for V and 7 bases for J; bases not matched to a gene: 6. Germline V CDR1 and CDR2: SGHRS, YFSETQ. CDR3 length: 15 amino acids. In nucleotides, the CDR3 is TGCGCCAGCAGCTTAACAGGGGAAGTGAATTCACCCCTCCACTTT. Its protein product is CASSLTGEVNSPLHF.

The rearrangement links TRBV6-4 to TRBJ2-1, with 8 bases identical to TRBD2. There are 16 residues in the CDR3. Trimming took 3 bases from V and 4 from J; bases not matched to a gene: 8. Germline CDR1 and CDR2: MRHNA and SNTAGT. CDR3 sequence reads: CASSESETSDYNEQFF. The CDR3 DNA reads TGTGCCAGCAGTGAATCGGAGACTAGCGATTACAATGAGCAGTTCTTC.

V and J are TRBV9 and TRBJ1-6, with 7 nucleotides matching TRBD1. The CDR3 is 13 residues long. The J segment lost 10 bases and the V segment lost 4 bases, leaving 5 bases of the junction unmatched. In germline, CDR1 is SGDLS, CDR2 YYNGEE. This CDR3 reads CASSFDRDSPLHF. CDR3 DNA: TGTGCCAGCAGCTTCGACAGGGACTCACCCCTCCACTTT. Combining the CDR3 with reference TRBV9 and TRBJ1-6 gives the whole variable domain DSGVTQTPKHLITATGQRVTLRCSPRSGDLSVYWYQQSLDQGLQFLIQYYNGEERAKGNILERFSAQQFPDLHSELNLSSLELGDSALYFCASSFDRDSPLHFGNGTRLTVT.

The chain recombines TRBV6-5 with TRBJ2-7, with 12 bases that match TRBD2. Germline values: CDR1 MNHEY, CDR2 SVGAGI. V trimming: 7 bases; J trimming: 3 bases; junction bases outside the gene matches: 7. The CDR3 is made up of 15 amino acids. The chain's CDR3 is CASNPTSGGFYEQYF. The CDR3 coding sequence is TGTGCCAGCAACCCGACTAGCGGGGGTTTCTACGAGCAGTACTTC.

In DNA, the CDR3 is TGTGCCAGCAGTGAAGAGGCAGGGGGCGAGAACACTGAAGCTTTCTTT. Residues: CASSEEAGGENTEAFF. The J gene is TRBJ1-1, the V gene TRBV2, with 8 nucleotides matching TRBD1. V lost 1 base to trimming and J lost 1 base; unmatched junction nucleotides: 5. This CDR3 comprises 16 residues. CDR1 is SNHLY and CDR2 is FYNNEI in the germline V gene. Complete variable domain (other parts from reference TRBV2 and TRBJ1-1): EPEVTQTPSHQVTQMGQEVILRCVPISNHLYFYWYRQILGQKVEFLVSFYNNEISEKSEIFDDQFSVERPDGSNFTLKIRSTKLEDSAMYFCASSEEAGGENTEAFFGQGTRLTVV.

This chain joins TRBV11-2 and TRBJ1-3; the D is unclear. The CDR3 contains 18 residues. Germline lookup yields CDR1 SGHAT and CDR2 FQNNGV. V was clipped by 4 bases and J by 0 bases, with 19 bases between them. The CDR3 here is CASSSYRTRVNSGNTIYF. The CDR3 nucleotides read TGTGCCAGCAGCTCCTACAGAACGCGTGTCAACTCTGGAAACACCATATATTTT.

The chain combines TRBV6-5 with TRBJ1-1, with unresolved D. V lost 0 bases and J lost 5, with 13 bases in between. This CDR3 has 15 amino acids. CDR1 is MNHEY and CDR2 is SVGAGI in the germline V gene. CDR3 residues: CASSYSGGHGTEAFF. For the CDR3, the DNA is TGTGCCAGCAGTTACTCTGGCGGCCACGGGACTGAAGCTTTCTTT.